Shown below are 5 T cell receptor beta chains from a single sample sequenced in a study of T cells after yellow fever vaccination. Each CDR3 protein gets one entry after TCRdb re-called the 5' RACE reads with MiXCR. The sample holds 620,000 or so distinct CDR3 sequences; less than 20% are singletons and the top ten take around 16%. The material was PBMCs, obtained around 5 days after the first yellow fever vaccination. The receptors originated from a man younger than 30 who received the YFV17D yellow fever vaccine.

This clonotype was counted between two and nine times. The V call is TRBV29-1, the J call TRBJ2-5; 9 nucleotides agree with TRBD1. This CDR3 region has 17 residues. Trimming removed 3 bases from V and 4 bases from J; junction bases left unmatched: 15. Germline-derived CDR1 and CDR2 are SQVTM and ANQGSEA. The CDR3 sequence is CSVDRLSGTGSRETQYF. CDR3 DNA: TGCAGCGTTGATCGCCTTTCCGGGACAGGGTCCCGAGAGACCCAGTACTTC.

In DNA, the CDR3 is TGTGCCAGCAGAAGAACAGGGGGCTACTCACCCCTCCACTTT. Its protein is CASRRTGGYSPLHF. The chain is built from TRBV6-5 and TRBJ1-6; 9 bases are a match to TRBD1. V shed 6 bases and J 10 bases; nucleotides not matched to a gene: 7. The CDR3 is 14 residues long. Per germline, CDR1 MNHEY and CDR2 SVGAGI.

This clonotype has a handful of counts. This chain connects TRBV4-3 to TRBJ1-5; D remains ambiguous. Between the trimmed V and J ends, which lost 0 bases and 0 bases, there was a span of 6 bases. Germline assignment: CDR1 LGHNA and CDR2 YSLEER. The CDR3 spans 15 residues. In DNA form, the CDR3 reads TGCGCCAGCAGCCAAGAACATCTTAGCAATCAGCCCCAGCATTTT. As protein: CASSQEHLSNQPQHF.

This clonotype was detected a few times. The chain has TRBV27 and TRBJ2-2; TRBD2 might be the D (7 bases). Per germline, CDR1 MNHEY and CDR2 SMNVEV (reference sequence). V was clipped by 2 bases and J by 3 bases, with 10 bases between them. The CDR3 has 15 amino acids. CDR3 protein: CASSLAGAYTGELFF. CDR3 DNA: TGTGCCAGCAGTTTAGCGGGGGCTTACACCGGGGAGCTGTTTTTT.

The genes are TRBV2 and TRBJ2-5; maybe TRBD1 (6 bases). The CDR3 has 13 residues. The germline V and J ends were trimmed by 11 bases and 3 bases, with 16 bases remaining between them. CDR1 and CDR2 from the germline V gene are SNHLY and FYNNEI. The CDR3 loop is CAGDNRVEETQYF. For the CDR3, the DNA is TGTGCCGGAGATAACAGGGTAGAAGAGACCCAGTACTTC.